The 18 T cell receptor beta chains listed next were all sequenced from one sample in a study of shared clonotypes between healthy human individuals. TCRdb's copy holds only in-frame clones and misses some; the assay was immunoSEQ multiplex PCR. Among over a million clones listed, about 75% were seen once. Sequencing input: memory CD4+ T cells sorted from blood. Subset specified: CD45RA-negative fraction. The source of these receptors is a young man in good health.

As to this clone: This CDR3 is also generated by other DNA sequences in the sample. The V gene is TRBV6-5, the J gene TRBJ1-1; D is unclear. The CDR3 length is 14 residues. From germline, CDR1 is MNHEY and CDR2 SVGAGI. The germline V and J ends were trimmed by 0 bases and 2 bases, with 7 bases remaining between them. CDR3: CASSYSAGNTEAFF. In DNA, the CDR3 is TGTGCCAGCAGTTACTCCGCCGGTAACACTGAAGCTTTCTTT.

The V and J genes are TRBV6-1 and TRBJ2-1; D might be TRBD2 (6 bases). Germline CDR1 is MNHNS and CDR2 is SASEGT. CDR3 length equals 15 residues. V lost 7 bases and J lost 3, with 16 bases in between. The CDR3 loop is CASTPLASVYNEQFF. The CDR3 nucleotides are TGTGCCAGCACCCCACTAGCCTCCGTCTACAATGAGCAGTTCTTC.

The gene calls are TRBV5-3 and TRBJ1-5; D gene unclear. TRBV5-3 carries the ORF label, with uncertain function. The CDR3 extends over 12 amino acids. V was shortened by 0 bases and J by 5 bases, with 3 bases between the two germline ends. CDR3 amino acids: CARSLAHQPQHF. DNA of the CDR3: TGTGCCAGAAGCTTGGCCCATCAGCCCCAGCATTTT.

The chain uses TRBV30 and TRBJ1-6, with no clear D. Trimming removed 3 bases at V and 9 bases at J, with 12 bases between. The CDR3 sequence is 13 residues long. Germline V CDR1 and CDR2: GTSNPN, SVGIG (reference sequence). CDR3 in DNA: TGTGCCTGGAGCTTAGATCGCGGTTCACCCCTCCACTTT. Its translation is CAWSLDRGSPLHF. The entire variable domain, with the rest obtained from reference TRBV30 and TRBJ1-6, is as follows: SQTIHQWPATLVQPVGSPLSLECTVEGTSNPNLYWYRQAAGRGLQLLFYSVGIGQISSEVPQNLSASRPQDRQFILSSKKLLLSDSGFYLCAWSLDRGSPLHFGNGTRLTVT.

This clone was detected only once. The CDR3 bases are TGTGCCAGCAGTGGCCTCTATGGCGAGCAGTACTTC. The encoded protein is CASSGLYGEQYF. V is TRBV25-1 and J is TRBJ2-7, with unresolved D. The CDR3 runs to 12 residues. Germline V gene sequence: CDR1 MGHDK, CDR2 SYGVNS. With 4 bases removed from V and 6 bases from J, the gap between germline ends came to 10 bases.

This clone was seen a handful of times. The sample holds other DNA sequences that translate to the same CDR3. The J gene is TRBJ1-1, the V gene TRBV30; unclear D gene. Germline CDR1 reads GTSNPN; CDR2 reads SVGIG (reference sequence). V shed 0 bases and J shed 5 bases, with 7 bases lying between them. This CDR3 has 12 residues. The CDR3 sequence is CAWSVLGTEAFF. CDR3 coding DNA: TGTGCCTGGAGTGTACTGGGGACTGAAGCTTTCTTT.

This rearrangement joins TRBV11-2 to TRBJ2-4; the D is unclear. CDR3 length: 14 residues. The germline CDR1 and CDR2 sequences are SGHAT and FQNNGV. Trimming shortened V by 2 bases and J by 2 bases, and 7 bases separated the two germline ends. CDR3 nucleotide sequence: TGTGCCAGCAGCTTACAAGGGACCAAAAACATTCAGTACTTC. Protein: CASSLQGTKNIQYF.

The chain has TRBV12-1 and TRBJ2-5. TRBV12-1 is a pseudogene. This CDR3 region has 18 residues. The CDR3 region is CASSFLESNAGTQETQYF. In DNA, the CDR3 is TGTGCCAGCAGCTTCCTGGAATCCAACGCTGGGACCCAAGAGACCCAGTACTTC.

The rearrangement uses TRBV7-9 and TRBJ1-6; 8 nucleotides line up with TRBD1. Germline CDR1 SEHNR, CDR2 FQNEAQ (reference sequence). CDR3 length equals 14 residues. The junction had 6 bases not matched to a gene; V was cut back by 5 bases and J by 9 bases. The CDR3 protein is CASSAGQDRSPLHF. The CDR3 DNA is TGTGCCAGCAGCGCGGGACAGGACCGTTCACCCCTCCACTTT. Drawing the rest from reference TRBV7-9 and TRBJ1-6, the complete variable domain is DTGVSQNPRHKITKRGQNVTFRCDPISEHNRLYWYRQTLGQGPEFLTYFQNEAQLEKSRLLSDRFSAERPKGSFSTLEIQRTEQGDSAMYLCASSAGQDRSPLHFGNGTRLTVT.

The V and J genes are TRBV7-2 and TRBJ2-5; D may be TRBD1 (6 bases). The J call is doubtful: the DNA matches TRBJ2-7 better. The CDR3 totals 17 residues. The germline V gene encodes CDR1 SGHTA and CDR2 FQGNSA. CDR3 protein: CASSLKQGSFLSYEQYF. The CDR3 DNA sequence: TGTGCCAGCAGCTTAAAACAGGGTAGCTTCTTATCCTACGAGCAGTACTTC.

This clone was picked up one time. The rearrangement links TRBV29-1 to TRBJ2-1; D remains ambiguous. The CDR3 is 12 amino acids. The V end lost 3 bases, the J end lost 6 bases, and 9 bases lay between the germline ends. CDR1 and CDR2 from the germline V gene are SQVTM and ANQGSEA. CDR3 residues: CSVELSPNEQFF. DNA for the CDR3: TGCAGCGTTGAGTTGTCCCCCAATGAGCAGTTCTTC.

The chain couples TRBV19 to TRBJ2-7; D is unresolved. CDR1 and CDR2 (germline): LNHDA, SQIVND (reference sequence). The ends were cut back, 2 bases at V and 5 bases at J, with 16 bases in the middle. The CDR3 consists of 15 residues. The CDR3 DNA sequence: TGTGCCAGTAGTATAAATTCGGCCAGGTCCAACGAGCAGTACTTC. Its protein product is CASSINSARSNEQYF.

The chain uses TRBV2 and TRBJ1-5, with 7 bases identical to TRBD1. Germline CDR1 reads SNHLY; CDR2 reads FYNNEI. The CDR3 is 14 residues long. V trimming: 8 bases; J trimming: 4 bases; junction bases outside the gene matches: 8. In DNA, the CDR3 is TGTGCCAGCGACCTGGGACAGCCAAATCAGCCCCAGCATTTT. Amino acids: CASDLGQPNQPQHF.

This clone appeared a few times. V is TRBV7-6 and J is TRBJ2-1; TRBD2 matches at 12 bases. Germline CDR1 and CDR2: SGHVS and FNYEAQ. The CDR3 has 15 residues. With V trimmed by 3 bases and J by 8 bases, 5 bases remained unmatched. CDR3 DNA: TGTGCCAGCAGCTTTGGACTAGCGGGAAGGGATGAGCAGTTCTTC. Amino acids: CASSFGLAGRDEQFF.

V usage is TRBV7-2 and J usage is TRBJ1-3; D is perhaps TRBD1 (5 bases). V lost 1 base and J lost 2, with 12 bases in between. From germline, CDR1 is SGHTA and CDR2 FQGNSA. The CDR3 runs 16 residues. The CDR3 nucleotides read TGTGCCAGCAGCTTAGTGAGCGGGGGAACTGGAAACACCATATATTTT. Translating it yields CASSLVSGGTGNTIYF.

This chain connects TRBV6-5 to TRBJ2-3, with D possibly TRBD1 on 6 matching bases. Germline-derived CDR1 and CDR2 are MNHEY and SVGAGI. The V and J ends lost 5 bases and 6 bases respectively, with 18 bases between them. The CDR3 extends over 15 amino acids. DNA for the CDR3: TGTGCCAGCAGTAACGTGGACAGAGTGGGTGATACGCAGTATTTT. This codes for CASSNVDRVGDTQYF.

The rearrangement joins TRBV6-5 to TRBJ1-5; D is ambiguous. V shed 1 base and J shed 2 bases, with 9 bases lying between them. CDR1 is MNHEY, CDR2 SVGAGI, per germline. The CDR3 sequence is 15 residues long. In DNA form, the CDR3 reads TGTGCCAGCAGTTACTATGAGAGGGGCAATCAGCCCCAGCATTTT. As protein: CASSYYERGNQPQHF.

This chain connects TRBV4-3 to TRBJ1-3; D ambiguous. Trimming took 0 bases from V and 0 from J, leaving 6 bases between them. There are 15 residues in the CDR3. Germline loops: CDR1 LGHNA, CDR2 YSLEER. The CDR3 loop reads CASSQEVPSGNTIYF. The CDR3 nucleotides are TGCGCCAGCAGCCAAGAAGTCCCCTCTGGAAACACCATATATTTT.